These 23 T cell receptor beta chains originate from one sample sequenced in a study of blood T cell repertoires in COVID-19. Libraries were prepared by immunoSEQ multiplex PCR; TCRdb keeps only in-frame clonotypes and omits some of them. Of 160,000 or so clones in the sample, 81% are singletons; the top ten hold roughly 6%. Sequencing was carried out using PBMCs or T cells enriched from blood (not recorded which). All receptors derive from a woman in her 40s with acute COVID-19.

V is TRBV7-8 and J is TRBJ1-1, with 10 positions matching TRBD1. J lost 2 bases, V lost 6 bases, and 9 bases had no gene match. The CDR3 totals 16 residues. CDR1 SGHVS and CDR2 FQNEAQ come from the germline V gene. The CDR3 DNA is TGTGCCAGCAGAGATAAGACAGGGGGCTTAAACACTGAAGCTTTCTTT. Its protein is CASRDKTGGLNTEAFF.

The V call is TRBV4-1, the J call TRBJ2-1; TRBD1 matches at 9 bases. V trimming: 3 bases; J trimming: 6 bases; junction bases outside the gene matches: 12. This CDR3 is built from 17 residues. Germline-derived CDR1 and CDR2 are MGHRA and YSYEKL. The CDR3 region has the DNA TGCGCCAGCAGCCAGTCATCGGAAACGGACAGGGGCAATGAGCAGTTCTTC. This gives the protein CASSQSSETDRGNEQFF.

This chain connects TRBV19 to TRBJ1-2, with D hard to call. The CDR3 length is 14 residues. Germline V CDR1 and CDR2: LNHDA, SQIVND (reference sequence). Trimming left V 5 bases short and J 8 bases short, with 18 bases between. CDR3 DNA: TGTGCCAGTAGTGTAGGATTCCAGGAGGGCGGCTACACCTTC. Encoded protein: CASSVGFQEGGYTF.

V usage is TRBV5-4 and J usage is TRBJ2-3, with TRBD2 matching 10 bases. This CDR3 is 14 amino acids long. Germline V lookup: CDR1 SGHNT, CDR2 YYREEE (reference sequence). V dropped 4 bases and J dropped 7; count of bases not matched to a gene: 6. Written as DNA, the CDR3 is TGTGCCAGCAGCGAAGCGGGAGGGTGGCATACGCAGTATTTT. It is translated as CASSEAGGWHTQYF.

The chain has TRBV24-1 and TRBJ1-5; TRBD1 is a possible D gene (5 bases). Trimming left V 10 bases short and J 5 bases short, with 29 bases between. The CDR3 is made up of 18 amino acids. Germline V gene sequence: CDR1 KGHDR, CDR2 SFDVKD. DNA of the CDR3: TGTGCCACTCCGTTTGTGCCTTGTCCGGGACTTCATCATCAGCCCCAGCATTTT. Amino acids: CATPFVPCPGLHHQPQHF.

The V gene is TRBV5-6, the J gene TRBJ1-2, with a possible D match to TRBD1 (5 bases). V was clipped by 4 bases and J by 7 bases, with 23 bases between them. Germline CDR1 is SGHDT and CDR2 is YYEEEE. The CDR3 loop spans 16 amino acids. CDR3 nucleotides: TGTGCCAGCAGCCATCGGTGGACATCACCCTATGGTGGCTACACCTTC. Protein: CASSHRWTSPYGGYTF.

The chain couples TRBV19 to TRBJ2-2, with 11 positions matching TRBD2. V shed 3 bases, J shed 3 bases, and the junction held 6 bases outside the gene matches. The length of the CDR3 is 17 residues. Germline loops: CDR1 LNHDA, CDR2 SQIVND (reference sequence). The CDR3 sequence is CASSIGGLAVYTGELFF. In DNA form, the CDR3 reads TGTGCCAGTAGTATCGGGGGACTAGCGGTTTACACCGGGGAGCTGTTTTTT.

The chain combines TRBV7-8 with TRBJ1-2; 7 bases map to TRBD1. CDR3 length: 13 residues. Germline lookup yields CDR1 SGHVS and CDR2 FQNEAQ. Unmatched junction bases numbered 7, after V lost 8 bases and J lost 4 bases. CDR3 protein: CASATGKTYGYTF. CDR3 sequence (DNA): TGTGCCAGCGCGACAGGGAAGACCTATGGCTACACCTTC.

The V call is TRBV27, the J call TRBJ1-2; D not resolved. V dropped 2 bases and J dropped 3 bases, with 7 bases sitting between them. The CDR3 contains 13 residues. The germline CDR1 and CDR2 sequences are MNHEY and SMNVEV (reference sequence). CDR3 coding DNA: TGTGCCAGCAGTTTAGCCCTAGACTATGGCTACACCTTC. It specifies CASSLALDYGYTF.

CDR3 protein: CASNPQTGSNYGYTF. CDR3 DNA: TGTGCCAGCAACCCCCAGACAGGGAGCAACTATGGCTACACCTTC. The chain uses TRBV6-5 and TRBJ1-2; TRBD1 matches 7 bases. Germline CDR1 is MNHEY and CDR2 is SVGAGI. With 7 bases clipped from V and 2 bases from J, the junction kept 10 bases outside the gene matches. There are 15 residues in the CDR3.

The rearrangement uses TRBV6-5 and TRBJ2-7; 7 positions agree with TRBD1. Germline V gene sequence: CDR1 MNHEY, CDR2 SVGAGI. V dropped 8 bases and J dropped 0; count of bases not matched to a gene: 1. The CDR3 extends over 12 amino acids. CDR3 loop: CASRQGSYEQYV. The CDR3 coding sequence is TGTGCCAGCCGACAGGGCTCCTACGAGCAGTACGTC.

CDR3 sequence (DNA): TGTGCCAGCAGCCCCGCGGGCAATCAGCCCCAGCATTTT. It translates to CASSPAGNQPQHF. The chain links TRBV7-3 to TRBJ1-5; D call uncertain. The germline gives CDR1 SGHTA, CDR2 FQGTGA. The CDR3 length is 13 residues. Trimming cost V 5 bases and J 2 bases, with 7 bases left between them.

The rearrangement uses TRBV3-1 (or the pseudogene TRBV3-2) and TRBJ2-3; 7 nucleotides match TRBD2. The germline V gene encodes CDR1 LGHDT and CDR2 YNNKEL (reference sequence). CDR3 length: 14 residues. V dropped 4 bases and J dropped 4; count of bases not matched to a gene: 5. The CDR3 DNA reads TGTGCCAGCAGCCGCGGCACTAGCGCAGATACGCAGTATTTT. Translated: CASSRGTSADTQYF.

V is TRBV19 and J is TRBJ2-1; D possibly corresponds to TRBD2 (6 bases). The V end lost 3 bases, the J end lost 0 bases, and 12 bases lay between the germline ends. Looked up from germline, CDR1 is LNHDA and CDR2 is SQIVND (reference sequence). This CDR3 is built from 16 residues. The CDR3: CASSIGRHSSYNEQFF. DNA of the CDR3: TGTGCCAGTAGTATCGGGAGACACAGCTCCTACAATGAGCAGTTCTTC.

The V call is TRBV11-3, the J call TRBJ2-1, with a weak D call TRBD1 (6 bases). V shed 4 bases and J shed 4 bases, with 14 bases lying between them. In germline, CDR1 is SGHNT, CDR2 YENEEA. The CDR3 runs to 15 residues. Written as DNA, the CDR3 is TGTGCCAGCAGCTCCAGGGGTGTTCCGTACAATGAGCAGTTCTTC. Its translation is CASSSRGVPYNEQFF. Filled out from reference TRBV11-3 and TRBJ2-1, the complete variable domain reads EAGVVQSPRYKIIEKKQPVAFWCNPISGHNTLYWYLQNLGQGPELLIRYENEEAVDDSQLPKDRFSAERLKGVDSTLKIQPAELGDSAVYLCASSSRGVPYNEQFFGPGTRLTVL.

V gene TRBV24-1 combines with J gene TRBJ2-1; TRBD1 agrees at 7 bases. The V gene's germline CDR1 is KGHDR and CDR2 SFDVKD. J was trimmed by 6 bases and V by 2 bases; bases with no gene match: 9. The CDR3 sequence is 16 residues long. The CDR3 is CATSDSGTEGFNEQFF. DNA for the CDR3: TGTGCCACCAGTGATTCCGGGACAGAGGGTTTCAATGAGCAGTTCTTC.

This clone was counted once. The chain couples TRBV19 to TRBJ2-3; D remains ambiguous. Germline CDR1 is LNHDA and CDR2 is SQIVND (reference sequence). CDR3 length: 13 residues. Trimming pared 5 bases from V and 0 bases from J, leaving 6 bases between. CDR3 nucleotide sequence: TGTGCCAGTAGTCTCGGGAGCACAGATACGCAGTATTTT. It is translated as CASSLGSTDTQYF. Combining the CDR3 with reference TRBV19 and TRBJ2-3 gives the whole variable domain DGGITQSPKYLFRKEGQNVTLSCEQNLNHDAMYWYRQDPGQGLRLIYYSQIVNDFQKGDIAEGYSVSREKKESFPLTVTSAQKNPTAFYLCASSLGSTDTQYFGPGTRLTVL.

The genes are TRBV18 and TRBJ2-5, with D unclear. CDR1 and CDR2 from the germline V gene are KGHSH and LQKENI. CDR3 length: 13 residues. Trimming cost V 3 bases and J 4 bases, with 9 bases left between them. Here the CDR3 DNA reads TGTGCCAGCTCACCTACGAGCGTAGAGACCCAGTACTTC. Its protein product is CASSPTSVETQYF.

The J gene is TRBJ2-5, the V gene TRBV14; 7 positions match TRBD1. V was pared by 3 bases and J by 1 base, with 5 bases of the junction left unmatched. From germline, CDR1 is SGHDN and CDR2 FVKESK. The CDR3 has 15 residues. The DNA for the CDR3 is TGTGCCAGCAGCCAGAGGGGACAGCCCCAAGAGACCCAGTACTTC. As protein: CASSQRGQPQETQYF.

The rearrangement uses TRBV6-5 and TRBJ2-3, with TRBD2 identical over 8 bases. This CDR3 is 15 amino acids long. V gave up 6 bases and J gave up 2 bases; unmatched junction bases: 7. Looked up from germline, CDR1 is MNHEY and CDR2 is SVGAGI. The CDR3 protein is CASSRSGRVTDTQYF. The CDR3 region has the DNA TGTGCCAGCAGCAGAAGCGGGAGAGTCACAGATACGCAGTATTTT.

This clone came up a few times. The chain is built from TRBV7-9 and TRBJ2-7; D is possibly TRBD2 (5 bases). V dropped 3 bases and J dropped 0 bases, with 18 bases sitting between them. This CDR3 comprises 17 residues. Germline CDR1 reads SEHNR; CDR2 reads FQNEAQ (reference sequence). Written as DNA, the CDR3 is TGTGCCAGCAGCTTTCCCCGTGGACTTCAAAACTCCTACGAGCAGTACTTC. This gives the protein CASSFPRGLQNSYEQYF.

The CDR3 bases are TGTGCCAGCAGCTTAGAGGGGCTGGGCTATGGCTACACCTTC. Its translation: CASSLEGLGYGYTF. V gene TRBV7-2 combines with J gene TRBJ1-2; a weak D match, TRBD1 (5 bases). The V end lost 1 base, the J end lost 4 bases, and 10 bases lay between the germline ends. CDR1 SGHTA and CDR2 FQGNSA come from the germline V gene. This CDR3 region has 14 residues.

The chain is built from TRBV24-1 and TRBJ2-1, with a possible D match to TRBD2 (6 bases). With 5 bases removed from V and 0 bases from J, the gap between germline ends came to 10 bases. CDR3 length: 15 amino acids. Germline CDR1 is KGHDR and CDR2 is SFDVKD. CDR3 amino acids: CATSAHGSSYNEQFF. CDR3 DNA sequence: TGTGCCACCAGTGCCCACGGGAGCTCCTACAATGAGCAGTTCTTC.